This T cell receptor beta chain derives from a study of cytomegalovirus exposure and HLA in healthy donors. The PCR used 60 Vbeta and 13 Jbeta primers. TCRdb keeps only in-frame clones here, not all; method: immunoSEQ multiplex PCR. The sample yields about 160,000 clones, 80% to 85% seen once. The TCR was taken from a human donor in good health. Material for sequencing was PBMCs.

The CDR3 protein is CASTESLTGRILSNQPQHF. The CDR3 bases are TGTGCCAGCACCGAAAGCCTGACAGGGCGAATCCTTAGCAATCAGCCCCAGCATTTT. V is TRBV2 and J is TRBJ1-5; 7 bases are shared with TRBD1. Germline V gene lookup returns CDR1 SNHLY and CDR2 FYNNEI. The CDR3 length is 19 residues. V lost 7 bases to trimming and J lost 0 bases; unmatched junction nucleotides: 18.